These 30 T cell receptor beta chains were all obtained from the same sample, sequenced in a study of sequential checkpoint blockade in melanoma. Sequencing used immunoSEQ multiplex PCR; TCRdb keeps in-frame clones, though not all of them. The sample includes over a thousand clones, 20% to 25% of them seen just once. The treatment is: randomized to nivolumab then ipilimumab (arm A) or the reverse (arm B). The sequencing used tumor tissue (inferred from file names), collected from a patient given nivolumab and ipilimumab in sequence. The origin of the receptors is a human donor with melanoma.

The chain is built from TRBV6-8 and TRBJ2-1; D remains unclear. Germline CDR1 and CDR2: MNHGY and SAAAGT. Trimming pared 5 bases from V and 7 bases from J, leaving 21 bases between. This CDR3 comprises 16 residues. The CDR3 sequence: CASSPSGRKIKNEQFF. In nucleotides, the CDR3 is TGTGCCAGCAGTCCGTCCGGACGGAAAATTAAGAATGAGCAGTTCTTC.

In its sample, this clone was seen a few times. V gene TRBV19 combines with J gene TRBJ2-1; 11 bases line up with TRBD2. The CDR3 extends over 15 amino acids. V trimming: 7 bases; J trimming: 8 bases; junction bases outside the gene matches: 10. CDR1 is LNHDA, CDR2 SQIVND, per germline (reference sequence). The CDR3 region has the DNA TGTGCCAGTACCCGGACTAGCGGGTTGGGCGATGAGCAGTTCTTC. Protein product: CASTRTSGLGDEQFF.

This sequence joins TRBV9 and TRBJ1-2, with 7 bases matching TRBD1. Per germline, CDR1 SGDLS and CDR2 YYNGEE. Trimming at V came to 3 bases and at J to 1 base, leaving 6 bases not matched to a gene. The CDR3 is 15 residues long. The CDR3 DNA follows: TGTGCCAGCAGCGCCAGACAGGGTGTTAACTATGGCTACACCTTC. It is translated as CASSARQGVNYGYTF.

This clone is large. The chain is built from TRBV11-3 and TRBJ2-1; TRBD2 agrees at 14 bases. The CDR3 extends over 16 amino acids. The V and J ends lost 5 bases and 7 bases, in that order; junction bases with no gene match: 7. CDR1 is SGHNT, CDR2 YENEEA, per germline. The CDR3 DNA is TGTGCCAGCAGCACCGGACTAGCGGGGGGCCAGAATGAGCAGTTCTTC. This translates into CASSTGLAGGQNEQFF.

Only a few counts were recorded for this clone. J is TRBJ1-1 and V is TRBV19; the D is unclear. Trimming took off 7 bases at V and 1 base at J, with 10 bases between the two ends. The CDR3 sequence is 13 residues long. From germline, CDR1 is LNHDA and CDR2 SQIVND (reference sequence). The DNA for the CDR3 is TGTGCCAGTACCCCCGGTGGGAACACTGAAGCTTTCTTT. Translation: CASTPGGNTEAFF.

This clone was counted only a few times. The rearrangement uses TRBV19 and TRBJ1-2; possible D gene TRBD1, 5 bases. Germline CDR1 and CDR2: LNHDA and SQIVND (reference sequence). This CDR3 contains 15 residues. With 1 base removed from V and 1 base from J, the gap between germline ends came to 10 bases. In DNA, the CDR3 is TGTGCCAGTAGTATAGGGGGACGGAATAACTATGGCTACACCTTC. Translation: CASSIGGRNNYGYTF.

This clone has just a few counts. This chain uses TRBV23-1 with TRBJ1-5; D gene uncertain. TRBV23-1 is assigned to the ORF class and has an uncertain function. The CDR3 contains 13 residues. Trimming took 6 bases from V and 5 from J, leaving 11 bases between them. In DNA, the CDR3 is TGCGCCAGCAGCTTGATCTGGGATCAGCCCCAGCATTTT. Its protein product is CASSLIWDQPQHF.

This clone appeared a few times. J is TRBJ2-7 and V is TRBV28; a possible D gene is TRBD1 (6 bases). V dropped 6 bases and J dropped 0 bases, with 27 bases sitting between them. The V gene's germline CDR1 is MDHEN and CDR2 SYDVKM. This CDR3 has 19 amino acids. CDR3 nucleotides: TGTGCCAGCAGCTACAATCCCCGGGACATTACAAACCCCTCCTACGAGCAGTACTTC. It encodes CASSYNPRDITNPSYEQYF.

The rearrangement links TRBV19 to TRBJ1-2; 7 bases match TRBD1. This CDR3 has 13 amino acids. The V and J ends lost 4 bases and 7 bases, in that order; junction bases with no gene match: 6. Germline CDR1 reads LNHDA; CDR2 reads SQIVND (reference sequence). The CDR3 reads CASSTSWTGGYTF. Here the CDR3 DNA reads TGTGCCAGTAGTACCTCTTGGACAGGTGGCTACACCTTC.

The chain links TRBV30 to TRBJ1-2; D uncertain. Germline CDR1 is GTSNPN and CDR2 is SVGIG (reference sequence). V lost 2 bases to trimming and J lost 0 bases, with 7 bases between them. The CDR3 length is 13 residues. The CDR3 spells CAWSWGPNYGYTF. Written as DNA, the CDR3 is TGTGCCTGGAGTTGGGGTCCTAACTATGGCTACACCTTC.

This clone is deemed medium-sized. The chain carries TRBV6-8 and TRBJ2-1; 11 nucleotides line up with TRBD2. The germline gives CDR1 MNHGY, CDR2 SAAAGT. J gave up 7 bases and V 2 bases, and 7 bases lay outside the gene matches. This CDR3 is built from 16 residues. CDR3 sequence reads: CASSYVGLAGPNEQFF. CDR3 DNA sequence: TGTGCCAGCAGTTACGTAGGACTAGCGGGTCCGAATGAGCAGTTCTTC.

V is TRBV18 and J is TRBJ2-1; 11 bases line up with TRBD2. Germline CDR1 reads KGHSH; CDR2 reads LQKENI. This CDR3 is built from 16 residues. With V trimmed by 0 bases and J by 7 bases, 5 bases remained unmatched. The CDR3 DNA follows: TGTGCCAGCTCACCACCGATAGCGGGAGGGCTAAATGAGCAGTTCTTC. As protein: CASSPPIAGGLNEQFF.

Sample share makes this clone medium-sized. The gene calls are TRBV28 and TRBJ1-2, with 8 positions matching TRBD1. V was clipped by 4 bases and J by 7 bases; unmatched bases: 8. The CDR3 loop spans 14 amino acids. Germline V gene sequence: CDR1 MDHEN, CDR2 SYDVKM. The CDR3 here is CASSSPGGAAGYTF. CDR3 DNA sequence: TGTGCCAGCAGTTCCCCAGGGGGCGCGGCTGGCTACACCTTC.

The V call is TRBV29-1, the J call TRBJ1-2; no firm D call. Germline CDR1 SQVTM, CDR2 ANQGSEA. The CDR3 spans 14 residues. The V end lost 0 bases, the J end lost 0 bases, and 8 bases lay between the germline ends. This CDR3 is CSVEEGFPNYGYTF. The CDR3 DNA reads TGCAGCGTTGAAGAGGGGTTCCCTAACTATGGCTACACCTTC.

By proportion, this clone is medium-sized (0.01 to 0.1%). This chain connects TRBV6-8 to TRBJ2-1, with D possibly being TRBD1 (6 bases). The CDR3 consists of 16 residues. Trimming removed 5 bases at V and 2 bases at J, with 16 bases between. Germline CDR1 and CDR2: MNHGY and SAAAGT. CDR3 in amino acids: CASSAETGVPYNEQFF. The CDR3 DNA follows: TGTGCCAGCAGTGCAGAGACAGGCGTACCCTACAATGAGCAGTTCTTC.

This clone counts as large. The rearrangement joins TRBV11-3 to TRBJ2-7; 9 bases are shared with TRBD2. Germline V gene data show CDR1 as SGHNT and CDR2 as YENEEA. The junction had 8 bases not matched to a gene; V was cut back by 6 bases and J by 5 bases. The CDR3 length is 14 residues. The CDR3 region is CASRFLSGSNEQYF. The CDR3, as DNA: TGTGCCAGCAGGTTCCTTAGCGGGAGCAACGAGCAGTACTTC.

This chain joins TRBV6-8 and TRBJ1-1; D possibly corresponds to TRBD1 (5 bases). V lost 10 bases and J 3 bases, leaving 15 bases between the germline ends. Germline values: CDR1 MNHGY, CDR2 SAAAGT. This CDR3 has 13 residues. The CDR3 coding sequence is TGTGCCACCCGCCCAGGAGGGGACACTGAAGCTTTCTTT. It is translated as CATRPGGDTEAFF.

V and J are TRBV11-3 and TRBJ1-3; 7 bases are shared with TRBD1. Germline V gives CDR1 SGHNT, CDR2 YENEEA. This CDR3 has 15 residues. The trim removed 5 bases at V and 2 bases at J, leaving 6 bases unmatched. This CDR3 reads CASSVNRGAGNTIYF. CDR3 nucleotides: TGTGCCAGCAGCGTTAACAGGGGTGCTGGAAACACCATATATTTT.

This clone was recorded a few times. The chain couples TRBV7-7 to TRBJ2-2, with 10 bases matching TRBD1. Per the germline V gene, CDR1 is SSHAT and CDR2 is FNYEAQ (reference sequence). CDR3 length: 16 amino acids. V was pared by 3 bases and J by 7 bases, with 8 bases of the junction left unmatched. CDR3 sequence reads: CASSLSGQGVDGELFF. CDR3 DNA: TGTGCCAGCAGCTTGTCTGGACAGGGGGTGGACGGGGAGCTGTTTTTT.

This clone was counted between two and nine times. V is TRBV6-7 and J is TRBJ2-6; no clear D. TRBV6-7 is an ORF, with its function uncertain. V was clipped by 1 base and J by 0 bases, with 16 bases between them. The CDR3 spans 19 residues. The CDR3 DNA reads as TGTGCCAGCAGTTACTATTTAATAGACTCGCTCTCTGGGGCCAACGTCCTGACTTTC. Its translation: CASSYYLIDSLSGANVLTF.

The chain has TRBV28 and TRBJ1-2; perhaps TRBD1 as D (5 bases). Trimming took off 4 bases at V and 4 bases at J, with 13 bases between the two ends. Per germline, CDR1 MDHEN and CDR2 SYDVKM. The CDR3 totals 14 residues. CDR3: CASSSPGTGYGYTF. The CDR3 DNA sequence: TGTGCCAGCAGTTCTCCCGGGACCGGCTATGGCTACACCTTC.

The chain recombines TRBV19 with TRBJ1-2, with a weak D call TRBD1 (5 bases). The CDR3 contains 14 residues. V lost 5 bases to trimming and J lost 10 bases, with 20 bases between them. The germline gives CDR1 LNHDA, CDR2 SQIVND (reference sequence). The CDR3: CASSLRSGLMDYTF. CDR3 nucleotides: TGTGCCAGTAGTTTAAGGTCGGGGCTGATGGACTACACCTTC.

This clone was seen only a few times. This chain joins TRBV5-1 and TRBJ2-5, with D tentatively TRBD1 or TRBD2 (5 bases each). The V gene's germline CDR1 is SGHRS and CDR2 YFSETQ. V shed 2 bases and J shed 2 bases, with 10 bases lying between them. This CDR3 has 14 amino acids. The CDR3 sequence: CASSFDSGQETQYF. CDR3 in DNA: TGCGCCAGCAGCTTTGACAGCGGACAAGAGACCCAGTACTTC. Variable domain in full (rest from reference TRBV5-1 and TRBJ2-5): KAGVTQTPRYLIKTRGQQVTLSCSPISGHRSVSWYQQTPGQGLQFLFEYFSETQRNKGNFPGRFSGRQFSNSRSEMNVSTLELGDSALYLCASSFDSGQETQYFGPGTRLLVL.

By share, this clone ranks as large. DNA of the CDR3: TGCGCCAGCAGCTCACAGGGGACGGTGGTAGAGCAGTACTTC. Protein sequence: CASSSQGTVVEQYF. The chain has TRBV5-1 and TRBJ2-7, with 7 bases identical to TRBD1. V lost 3 bases, J lost 7 bases, and 10 bases stayed unmatched. This CDR3 contains 14 residues. The V gene's germline CDR1 is SGHRS and CDR2 YFSETQ.

This clone was observed a few times. CDR3 sequence (DNA): TGCGCCAGCAGCTTGGCTTCAATGATAGACATGAACACTGAAGCTTTCTTT. This translates into CASSLASMIDMNTEAFF. The chain joins TRBV5-1 to TRBJ1-1; D is uncertain. Germline V CDR1 and CDR2: SGHRS, YFSETQ. V gave up 0 bases and J gave up 0 bases, with 15 bases separating them. CDR3 length equals 17 residues.

The chain links TRBV15 to TRBJ2-7; possible D gene TRBD2, 6 bases. Deletions cut 3 bases from V and 2 bases from J, with 14 bases between. CDR1 is LNHNV and CDR2 is YYDKDF in the germline V gene (reference sequence). The CDR3 runs to 15 residues. The CDR3 DNA reads as TGTGCCACCAGCAGCTTCCCCCGGGGGACCTACGAGCAGTACTTC. This sequence encodes CATSSFPRGTYEQYF. Drawing the rest from reference TRBV15 and TRBJ2-7, the complete variable domain is DAMVIQNPRYQVTQFGKPVTLSCSQTLNHNVMYWYQQKSSQAPKLLFHYYDKDFNNEADTPDNFQSRRPNTSFCFLDIRSPGLGDTAMYLCATSSFPRGTYEQYFGPGTRLTVT.

The rearrangement links TRBV10-3 to TRBJ1-5, with D perhaps TRBD1 (5 bases). V dropped 0 bases and J dropped 9 bases, with 21 bases sitting between them. CDR3 length equals 17 residues. From germline, CDR1 is ENHRY and CDR2 SYGVKD. The CDR3 sequence is CAISESWGWASTGPQHF. CDR3 DNA sequence: TGTGCCATCAGTGAGTCTTGGGGGTGGGCCTCAACTGGGCCCCAGCATTTT.

In its sample, this clone ranks as large. Other DNA sequences within the sample encode an identical CDR3. The chain carries TRBV6-8 and TRBJ2-5, with 11 bases identical to TRBD1. Germline assignment: CDR1 MNHGY and CDR2 SAAAGT. This CDR3 has 15 amino acids. V lost 6 bases, J lost 5 bases, and 8 bases stayed unmatched. DNA of the CDR3: TGTGCCAGCAGGCCATGGACAGGGGGCGTTGAGACCCAGTACTTC. Translated, it gives CASRPWTGGVETQYF.

This clone was observed a few times. This CDR3 is CASSPDSTRDTQYF. CDR3 coding DNA: TGCGCCAGCAGCCCGGACAGTACTAGAGATACGCAGTATTTT. The chain is built from TRBV5-1 and TRBJ2-3, with a possible D match to TRBD1 (6 bases). Trimming removed 4 bases from V and 5 bases from J, with 14 bases in between. The CDR3 spans 14 residues. Germline V gives CDR1 SGHRS, CDR2 YFSETQ.

This chain connects TRBV5-1 to TRBJ2-5, with 13 bases lining up with TRBD2. The CDR3 covers 16 residues. Losses at the gene ends were 0 bases for V and 1 base for J; bases not matched to a gene: 0. Germline CDR1 is SGHRS and CDR2 is YFSETQ. This CDR3 is CASSLGLAGGQETQYF. The DNA of the CDR3 is TGCGCCAGCAGCTTGGGACTAGCGGGGGGCCAAGAGACCCAGTACTTC.